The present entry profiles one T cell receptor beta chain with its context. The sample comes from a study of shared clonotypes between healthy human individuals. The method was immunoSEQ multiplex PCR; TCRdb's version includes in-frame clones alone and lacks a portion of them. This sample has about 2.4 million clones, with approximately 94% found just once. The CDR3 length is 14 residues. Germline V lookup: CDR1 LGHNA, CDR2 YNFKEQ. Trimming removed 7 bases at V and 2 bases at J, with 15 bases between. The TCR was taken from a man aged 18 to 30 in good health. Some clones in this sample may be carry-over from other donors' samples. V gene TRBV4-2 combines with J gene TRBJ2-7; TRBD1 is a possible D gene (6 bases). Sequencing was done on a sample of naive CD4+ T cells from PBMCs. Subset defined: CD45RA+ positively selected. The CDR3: CASTSSRGTYEQYF. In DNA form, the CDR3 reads TGTGCCAGCACCTCTTCAAGGGGGACCTACGAGCAGTACTTC.